Below, one T cell receptor (beta chain) is given with its context. Profiling relied on immunoSEQ multiplex PCR, and the TCRdb table lists in-frame clones only, not all of them. This table holds 720,000 or so clones, approximately 85% found once. The data were obtained in a study of shared T cell receptors in the human thymus. V lost 5 bases to trimming and J lost 9 bases, with 14 bases between them. This CDR3 comprises 12 residues. Germline CDR1 SQVTM, CDR2 ANQGSEA. These data also formed part of another study, on human thymus T cells. From that paper: Resections were taken during corrective heart surgery, and the thymus tissue came from these. V and J genes seemed to be used with bias in thymic and blood repertoires. Highly overlapping thymic repertoires among unrelated individuals were reported in related research.

The chain employs TRBV29-1 and TRBJ2-1; maybe TRBD1 (6 bases). The receptor comes from a girl under three years old with a congenital heart defect. Material: thymocytes. The CDR3 DNA reads TGCAGCGTTCAGGCCGGACAGATTGAGCAGTTCTTC. Translation gives CSVQAGQIEQFF.